This entry features one T cell receptor (beta chain) sequence. Antigen specificity is unknown. This record belongs to a study of T cell responses to AZD1222 COVID-19 vaccine. Study-wide results and caveats: Repertoires in all cases were sampled only once the peak T cell response had passed. Once two AZD1222 doses were given, Spike-specific TCR breadth and depth went up. A reported finding is that nearly half of spike-specific TCRs target unmutated variant regions. Among the donors, most were white British and more were female, and clonal diversity was possibly underestimated.

Using immunoSEQ multiplex PCR, the repertoire was profiled, and TCRdb retains in-frame clones only, with some absent. There are about 130,000 clones in the sample; approximately 88% occur only once, and around 5.9% lies in the top ten. Germline loops: CDR1 SEHNR, CDR2 FQNEAQ (reference sequence). The V segment lost 5 bases and the J segment 2 bases; nucleotides outside the gene matches: 7. This CDR3 has 16 amino acids. The sequence came from an adult in good health. The sequencing here drew on peripheral blood, taken on day 0 of AZD1222 vaccination. The J gene is TRBJ2-1, the V gene TRBV7-9; the match to TRBD1 covers 9 bases. The CDR3 here is CASSTGQGKTYNEQFF. CDR3 nucleotide sequence: TGTGCCAGCAGCACCGGACAGGGGAAGACCTACAATGAGCAGTTCTTC.